One sample yielded the 18 T cell receptor beta chains listed below, sequenced in a study of T-cell reconstitution after alpha-beta-depleted transplantation in children (dated by TCRdb to the mid-2010s). The protocol used for the library was PCR. The instrument was an Illumina HiSeq 2500. TCR libraries were prepared with molecular barcoding, using unique molecular identifiers to normalize TCRbeta repertoire quantification. TCRdb reprocessing: public reads trimmed at Q25 with fastp, clones called with MiXCR, in-frame beta chains kept. Each CDR3 protein gets just one entry, which takes the most common genes and DNA from the rows behind it. The sample data list fewer than 550,000 distinct CDR3 sequences, and about a tenth of these were observed just once. The ten largest clones take up nearly 5.5% of the sample. The sequenced sample was PBMCs from the stem cell graft donor, obtained from the stem cell graft. The receptors stem from a human donor who donated a stem cell graft to a child with acute myeloid leukemia.

This clonotype was observed many times. The V and J genes are TRBV29-1 and TRBJ1-5; no clear D. V dropped 4 bases and J dropped 1 base, with 5 bases sitting between them. This CDR3 region has 12 residues. Germline CDR1 is SQVTM and CDR2 is ANQGSEA. The CDR3 region is CSVGSSNQPQHF. CDR3 nucleotides: TGCAGCGTTGGCAGCAGCAATCAGCCCCAGCATTTT. Full variable domain (rest looked up from reference TRBV29-1 and TRBJ1-5): SAVISQKPSRDICQRGTSLTIQCQVDSQVTMMFWYRQQPGQSLTLIATANQGSEATYESGFVIDKFPISRPNLTFSTLTVSNMSPEDSSIYLCSVGSSNQPQHFGDGTRLSIL.

The V call is TRBV6-5, the J call TRBJ2-1, with D possibly being TRBD2 (5 bases). CDR3 length: 15 amino acids. Germline loops: CDR1 MNHEY, CDR2 SVGAGI. With 4 bases removed from V and 8 bases from J, the gap between germline ends came to 18 bases. CDR3 DNA: TGTGCCAGCAGTTCTAGAGGGCCTGCAAGGGATGAGCAGTTCTTC. This translates into CASSSRGPARDEQFF.

The rearrangement joins TRBV12-3 or TRBV12-4 to TRBJ2-5; 10 nucleotides agree with TRBD1. V lost 4 bases to trimming and J lost 4 bases; unmatched junction nucleotides: 6. The length of the CDR3 is 15 residues. CDR3 residues: CASSSGTGARETQYF. In nucleotides, the CDR3 is TGTGCCAGCAGTTCAGGGACAGGGGCGCGAGAGACCCAGTACTTC.

The genes are TRBV5-1 and TRBJ1-4; the match to TRBD1 covers 7 bases. Germline CDR1 reads SGHRS; CDR2 reads YFSETQ. Trimming took 0 bases from V and 7 from J; bases not matched to a gene: 6. The CDR3 runs 15 residues. Written as DNA, the CDR3 is TGCGCCAGCAGCTTGGAAGTAGGGGGCGGTGAAAAACTGTTTTTT. Translating gives CASSLEVGGGEKLFF.

The table lists this clonotype with many counts. The J gene is TRBJ2-7, the V gene TRBV12-3 or TRBV12-4, with D perhaps matching TRBD1 or TRBD2 (5 bases each). The CDR3 totals 14 residues. V was clipped by 8 bases and J by 3 bases, with 17 bases between them. The CDR3 bases are TGTGCCAGCTCGAGGGGCGGACAATTCTACGAGCAGTACTTC. Translation gives CASSRGGQFYEQYF.

This chain connects TRBV10-1 to TRBJ2-1, with 8 bases identical to TRBD2. This CDR3 comprises 15 residues. The V and J ends lost 5 bases and 8 bases, in that order; junction bases with no gene match: 11. Germline V lookup: CDR1 WNHNN, CDR2 SYGVQD (reference sequence). CDR3 DNA: TGCGCCAGCAGTCCCCCGGGGGGGGACGACGATGAGCAGTTCTTC. Its translation is CASSPPGGDDDEQFF.

This clonotype was found many times. The rearrangement joins TRBV20-1 to TRBJ2-7, with TRBD2 as a possible D gene (6 bases). V lost 6 bases to trimming and J lost 0 bases, with 21 bases between them. The CDR3 loop spans 16 amino acids. Looked up from germline, CDR1 is DFQATT and CDR2 is SNEGSKA (reference sequence). The CDR3 nucleotides read TGCAGTGCGGTGCGGAGGGCCCCGGGGAGCTCCTACGAGCAGTACTTC. It encodes CSAVRRAPGSSYEQYF.

The rearrangement links TRBV12-3 or TRBV12-4 to TRBJ2-1; 13 positions agree with TRBD2. This CDR3 comprises 15 residues. V was clipped by 6 bases and J by 8 bases; unmatched bases: 7. CDR3 sequence: CASSPGTSGIYEQFF. The CDR3 DNA follows: TGTGCCAGCAGCCCCGGGACTAGCGGGATCTATGAGCAGTTCTTC.

This clonotype was recorded a few times. The V gene is TRBV2, the J gene TRBJ2-7; D might be TRBD1 or TRBD2, each matching 6 bases. Germline values: CDR1 SNHLY, CDR2 FYNNEI. The V end was cut by 9 bases, the J end by 5 bases, with 14 bases between. The CDR3 is 12 residues long. This CDR3 is CASQRGDHEQYV. CDR3 nucleotide sequence: TGTGCCAGTCAAAGGGGGGACCACGAGCAGTACGTC.

This sequence joins TRBV7-9 and TRBJ1-2, with 8 bases identical to TRBD1. The CDR3 has 12 residues. Germline V lookup: CDR1 SEHNR, CDR2 FQNEAQ (reference sequence). Unmatched junction bases numbered 7, after V lost 10 bases and J lost 6 bases. The CDR3 here is CATRAGGDGYTF. CDR3 nucleotide sequence: TGTGCCACCCGGGCAGGGGGCGATGGCTACACCTTC.

This clonotype was detected a few times. The rearrangement links TRBV5-1 to TRBJ2-1; D is perhaps TRBD2 (6 bases). Germline V gene sequence: CDR1 SGHRS, CDR2 YFSETQ. Trimming pared 3 bases from V and 0 bases from J, leaving 13 bases between. The CDR3 covers 16 residues. Here the CDR3 DNA reads TGCGCCAGCAGCTGGATCCGGGGGAGCTCCTACAATGAGCAGTTCTTC. Protein: CASSWIRGSSYNEQFF.

This clonotype was recorded at least ten times. The genes are TRBV7-9 and TRBJ2-7, with 8 bases identical to TRBD1. The CDR3 consists of 14 residues. Per the germline V gene, CDR1 is SEHNR and CDR2 is FQNEAQ (reference sequence). The V and J ends lost 5 bases and 2 bases, in that order; junction bases with no gene match: 5. The DNA for the CDR3 is TGTGCCAGCAGCATGACAGGGGCCCCCTACGAGCAGTACGTC. It encodes CASSMTGAPYEQYV.

The sample holds many counts of this clonotype. The V and J genes are TRBV27 and TRBJ1-1; D call uncertain. CDR1 is MNHEY, CDR2 SMNVEV, per germline (reference sequence). V was trimmed by 3 bases and J by 1 base, leaving 6 bases between them. The CDR3 sequence is 13 residues long. The CDR3 sequence is CASSFTQNTEAFF. CDR3 nucleotide sequence: TGTGCCAGCAGTTTCACACAGAACACTGAAGCTTTCTTT.

The chain is built from TRBV5-5 and TRBJ1-1; unclear D gene. Germline V gene lookup returns CDR1 SGHKS and CDR2 YYEKEE (reference sequence). The CDR3 has 13 residues. V gave up 4 bases and J gave up 6 bases, with 13 bases separating them. DNA for the CDR3: TGTGCCAGCAGCGCGAAAGGAAGGCCTGAAGCTTTCTTT. This gives the protein CASSAKGRPEAFF. The full variable domain, completed using reference TRBV5-5 and TRBJ1-1, is DAGVTQSPTHLIKTRGQQVTLRCSPISGHKSVSWYQQVLGQGPQFIFQYYEKEERGRGNFPDRFSARQFPNYSSELNVNALLLGDSALYLCASSAKGRPEAFFGQGTRLTVV.

This clonotype was observed a handful of times. In nucleotides, the CDR3 is TGTGCCAGCAGCTTACGGGACACCGTCTCCTACGAGCAGTACTTC. Protein sequence: CASSLRDTVSYEQYF. The chain is built from TRBV7-2 and TRBJ2-7, with D possibly being TRBD1 (6 bases). V was shortened by 2 bases and J by 0 bases, with 11 bases between the two germline ends. This CDR3 region has 15 residues. Germline V CDR1 and CDR2: SGHTA, FQGNSA.

The rearrangement joins TRBV20-1 to TRBJ1-1; D is possibly TRBD1 (5 bases). Germline V gene lookup returns CDR1 DFQATT and CDR2 SNEGSKA (reference sequence). The germline V and J ends were trimmed by 4 bases and 11 bases, with 17 bases remaining between them. The CDR3 is made up of 12 amino acids. DNA of the CDR3: TGCAGTGCTAAGCCGGGACTTGAAAAGGCTTTCTTT. It is translated as CSAKPGLEKAFF.

This chain uses TRBV6-2 or TRBV6-3 with TRBJ2-3, with a possible D match to TRBD2 (5 bases). Germline CDR1 and CDR2: MNHEY and SVGEGT. The CDR3 loop spans 14 amino acids. The ends were cut back, 5 bases at V and 2 bases at J, with 11 bases in the middle. CDR3 protein: CASSRAGNTDTQYF. In DNA form, the CDR3 reads TGTGCCAGCAGTAGGGCGGGCAACACAGATACGCAGTATTTT.

This clonotype was found a few times. The gene calls are TRBV20-1 and TRBJ1-1; D unclear. Looked up from germline, CDR1 is DFQATT and CDR2 is SNEGSKA (reference sequence). Trimming took 1 base from V and 5 from J, leaving 11 bases between them. This CDR3 spans 13 amino acids. The CDR3 loop is CSARGGLGTEAFF. CDR3 coding DNA: TGCAGTGCTAGAGGGGGATTAGGTACTGAAGCTTTCTTT.